This TCR beta chain comes out of a study of metastatic and nonmetastatic thyroid tumors. Study information: Repertoire comparisons spanned blood and tumor or nodule tissue from malignant and benign thyroid patients.

This CDR3 is built from 19 residues. From germline, CDR1 is PRHDT and CDR2 FYEKMQ (reference sequence). J was trimmed by 2 bases and V by 4 bases; bases with no gene match: 17. Per the original data handling: Built for papillary thyroid cancer, a distant-metastasis classifier drew on CDR3 differences across clinicopathological groups. TCRdb re-called clones via MiXCR from the PCR reads. These V and J calls rely on TCRdb rather than the paper's analysis. The sample carries over 35,000 clones, around 17% recorded once. Many counts were recorded for this clone. Its antigen remains unidentified. No patient received treatment before thyroid surgery. Study observations and caveats: It was reported that TCR beta diversity was significantly higher in malignant thyroid tumors than benign nodules, in blood and tumor.

The J gene is TRBJ1-2, the V gene TRBV13; 9 nucleotides agree with TRBD1. Sequenced material: tumor tissue. This TCR came from a female donor with papillary thyroid cancer or a benign thyroid nodule (not recorded which). Some clones in this sample may be carry-over from other donors' samples. In DNA form, the CDR3 reads TGTGCCAGCAGCTCGGGCCGTGGGACAGGGACGCTCGAGAACTATGGCTACACCTTC. Translation: CASSSGRGTGTLENYGYTF.